This T cell receptor (beta chain) was sequenced during a study of T cells in Graves' hyperthyroidism and ophthalmopathy. This CDR3 contains 16 residues. In germline, CDR1 is SGHRS, CDR2 YFSETQ. With V trimmed by 6 bases and J by 5 bases, 10 bases remained unmatched. Amplification of TCR beta CDR3 regions was performed using RNA transcripts as template. When the TCR CDR3 underwent first-round RT-PCR, the HTBI primer set was used. One entry per CDR3 protein results from TCRdb running MiXCR on the multiplex PCR reads. This sample has some 560,000 distinct CDR3 sequences, with less than 15% found just once. This clonotype was seen a few times.

The sequencing sample was made of blood. The receptor comes from a woman in her thirties or forties with Graves' hyperthyroidism. This chain connects TRBV5-1 to TRBJ2-5; 13 positions agree with TRBD2. This chain's CDR3 is CASKRTSGSLRETQYF. The CDR3 DNA follows: TGCGCCAGCAAACGGACTAGCGGGAGTTTACGGGAGACCCAGTACTTC.